The rows below give T cell receptor beta chains drawn from one sample of a study of cytomegalovirus exposure and HLA in healthy donors. Sequencing used immunoSEQ multiplex PCR; TCRdb keeps in-frame clones, though not all of them. The sample carries around 110,000 clones, about four fifths recorded once. Sequences were obtained from PBMCs. All receptors derive from a young man in good health and CMV-seropositive. Both conserved end residues are part of each CDR3. D genes are given only for firm matches. Where a row states a size, it is once, few, many or the class of an expanded clone; other rows omit it.

cdr3_nt	cdr3_aa	clone_size	d_call	v_call	j_call
TGTGCCAGCAGTTCACAGGTGAACACTGAAGCTTTCTTT	CASSSQVNTEAFF	few	NA	TRBV5-6	TRBJ1-1
TGTGCCAGTAGTATTTCAACAGGGTTAGTCTTTAACTATGGCTACACCTTC	CASSISTGLVFNYGYTF	NA	NA	TRBV19	TRBJ1-2
TGTGCCAGAAGCCCTGCTGACCGGGACAGGGACCATTCAACCTCCTACGAGCAGTACTTC	CARSPADRDRDHSTSYEQYF	NA	TRBD1	TRBV5-3	TRBJ2-7
TGTGCCAGCAGCTTGTATGGAGGAAGCCTGGAGTGCACCTTC	CASSLYGGSLECTF	NA	NA	TRBV11-2	TRBJ1-2
TGTGCCAGTAGTGCTCATCCCGGGGACAGGGGGCGCAATGAGCAGTTCTTC	CASSAHPGDRGRNEQFF	NA	TRBD1	TRBV19	TRBJ2-1
TGTGCCAGCGCGGGGGGCCGTGGCTACACCTTC	CASAGGRGYTF	NA	NA	TRBV6-5	TRBJ1-2
TGTGCCAGCAGCTTAGGGGGCCCCCCAGATACGCAGTATTTT	CASSLGGPPDTQYF	NA	NA	TRBV7-2	TRBJ2-3
TGTGCCAGCAGCCACCCCGGGACAGGGTATTTCGGGACCCAGTACTTC	CASSHPGTGYFGTQYF	NA	TRBD1	TRBV5-4	TRBJ2-5
TGCAGCGCTGATATCAGCACAGATACGCAGTATTTT	CSADISTDTQYF	NA	NA	TRBV29-1	TRBJ2-3
TGTGCCACCAGCAGAGATCCAGGGACAGTTGGAAACACCATATATTTT	CATSRDPGTVGNTIYF	NA	TRBD1	TRBV15	TRBJ1-3
TGTGCCAGTCAGACAGCTAACTATGGCTACACCTTC	CASQTANYGYTF	NA	NA	TRBV9	TRBJ1-2
TGTGCCAGCAGCTTGCCGAGGGATCGGATGCGAAAACTGTTTTTT	CASSLPRDRMRKLFF	NA	NA	TRBV5-8	TRBJ1-4
TGTGCCAGCAGCGGGGGGAGCTCTGGGGCCAACGTCCTGACTTTC	CASSGGSSGANVLTF	NA	TRBD2	TRBV6-4	TRBJ2-6
TGTGCCAGTAGATACAGGGGGAACTATGGCTACACCTTC	CASRYRGNYGYTF	NA	TRBD1	TRBV27	TRBJ1-2
TGTGCCATCAGATTAGTACAAGAGACCCAGTACTTC	CAIRLVQETQYF	NA	NA	TRBV10-3	TRBJ2-5
TGTGCCAGCCGAAAAGTGGGGGGGTACAATGAGCAGTTCTTC	CASRKVGGYNEQFF	NA	TRBD2	TRBV6-1	TRBJ2-1
TGTGCCAGCAGCCAAGATGGGGCAGGCTATGGCTACACCTTC	CASSQDGAGYGYTF	few	NA	TRBV14	TRBJ1-2
TGTGCCAGCAGCTCTTTACAGGGGGTTAACACTGAAGCTTTCTTT	CASSSLQGVNTEAFF	NA	TRBD1	TRBV14	TRBJ1-1
TGTGCCAGCAGCTTCCGGGCGGGAGGGGGGCCGGACACCGGGGAGCTGTTTTTT	CASSFRAGGGPDTGELFF	NA	TRBD2	TRBV7-9	TRBJ2-2
TGTGCCAGCAGTGAAACAGGGTCCACAGATACGCAGTATTTT	CASSETGSTDTQYF	NA	NA	TRBV25-1	TRBJ2-3
TGTGCCAGTATAGGGGACACAACCAATGAGCAGTTCTTC	CASIGDTTNEQFF	NA	NA	TRBV19	TRBJ2-1
TGTGCCAGCAGTTTATATAGGGGACAGGGCAATTCACCCCTCCACTTT	CASSLYRGQGNSPLHF	few	TRBD1	TRBV27	TRBJ1-6
TGTGCCAGCAGTTTCTGGACAGGGGGCAAACAGAACACTGAAGCTTTCTTT	CASSFWTGGKQNTEAFF	once	TRBD1	TRBV27	TRBJ1-1
TGTGCCAGCAGCCCCCGGGGCTCCTATAATTCACCCCTCCACTTT	CASSPRGSYNSPLHF	once	NA	TRBV7-9	TRBJ1-6
TGTGCCAGCAGCTTATTTACAGGAAAAGGCTACGAGCAGTACTTC	CASSLFTGKGYEQYF	NA	NA	TRBV7-6	TRBJ2-7
TGTGCCAGCACCCCGGGACAGGGTTTGCGTGGCTACACCTTC	CASTPGQGLRGYTF	NA	TRBD1	TRBV6-5	TRBJ1-2
TGTGCCAGCACAGTTTCCCACACAGGGGCGAACACCGGGGAGCTGTTTTTT	CASTVSHTGANTGELFF	NA	TRBD1	TRBV9	TRBJ2-2
TGCGCCAGCAGCTTGGATCCTAGCGGGTCGACTAGCACAGATACGCAGTATTTT	CASSLDPSGSTSTDTQYF	NA	TRBD2	TRBV5-1	TRBJ2-3
TGTGCCAGCAGCCCGCATTTGCGACAGAACACCGGGGAGCTGTTTTTT	CASSPHLRQNTGELFF	once	NA	TRBV11-2	TRBJ2-2
TGTGCCAGCAGCGATACTAGCGGGGGGAACAATGAGCAGTTCTTC	CASSDTSGGNNEQFF	NA	TRBD2	TRBV7-9	TRBJ2-1
TGTGCCAGCAGTTTGTATACTAACTATGGCTACACCTTC	CASSLYTNYGYTF	NA	NA	TRBV28	TRBJ1-2
TGCGCCAGCAGTCAATCGGGGCCCAGGTTAATTAACACTGAAGCTTTCTTT	CASSQSGPRLINTEAFF	NA	NA	TRBV23-1	TRBJ1-1
TGTGCCAGCAGTCACGGGACAGAAAATGAAAAACTGTTTTTT	CASSHGTENEKLFF	NA	TRBD1	TRBV6-6	TRBJ1-4
TGTGCCAGTAGTAGACCTAAGGAGGGCCCTAATTCACCCCTCCACTTT	CASSRPKEGPNSPLHF	NA	NA	TRBV19	TRBJ1-6
TGTGCCAGCAGTGAAGCTAGCGGGGGGGCAGATACGCAGTATTTT	CASSEASGGADTQYF	NA	TRBD2	TRBV7-3	TRBJ2-3
TGCGCCAGCAGCCAAGGTCTACTTAGGAGGGCCATTTACAATGAGCAGTTCTTC	CASSQGLLRRAIYNEQFF	NA	NA	TRBV4-1	TRBJ2-1
TGTGCCACCAGCGGCGGAGATGCAACTAATGAAAAACTGTTTTTT	CATSGGDATNEKLFF	NA	NA	TRBV15	TRBJ1-4
TGTGCCAGCACCCACGGACAGGGAAGCAAAAACATTCAGTACTTC	CASTHGQGSKNIQYF	few	TRBD1	TRBV5-4	TRBJ2-4
TGTGCCAGCAGCCTACAATCGCGGGTGGAGACCCAGTACTTC	CASSLQSRVETQYF	NA	NA	TRBV11-2	TRBJ2-5
TGTGCCAGCTCACTCCGGCAGCAGGGGACTAATGAAAAACTGTTTTTT	CASSLRQQGTNEKLFF	NA	NA	TRBV18	TRBJ1-4
TGCAGCGTTGAAGGAGGGACAGGGTACAATGAGCAGTTCTTC	CSVEGGTGYNEQFF	NA	TRBD1	TRBV29-1	TRBJ2-1
TGTGCCAGCAGCGTATCAGGAGGCGGGGGAGCTAGCACAGATACGCAGTATTTT	CASSVSGGGGASTDTQYF	NA	TRBD2	TRBV9	TRBJ2-3
TGTGCCAGCAGAAGAGGGCGGCAGTACAATGAGCAGTTCTTC	CASRRGRQYNEQFF	NA	NA	TRBV6-5	TRBJ2-1
TGTGCCAGCAGCGCAACAGGGCAAGATAATTCACCCCTCCACTTT	CASSATGQDNSPLHF	NA	NA	TRBV5-6	TRBJ1-6
TGCGCCAGCAGCCGAGAAATGGACAGTAACTATGGCTACACCTTC	CASSREMDSNYGYTF	NA	NA	TRBV4-1	TRBJ1-2
TGCGCCAGCCGGACAGGGGGCACTAACTATGGCTACACCTTC	CASRTGGTNYGYTF	NA	TRBD1	TRBV5-1	TRBJ1-2
TGTTCCAGCAGCTTACGACTAGCGGGAGGGCGGACCGGGGAGCTGTTTTTT	CSSSLRLAGGRTGELFF	NA	TRBD2	TRBV7-9	TRBJ2-2
TGTGCCAGCAGTGGGGGTAGCGGAATTTACAATGAGCAGTTCTTC	CASSGGSGIYNEQFF	NA	NA	TRBV2	TRBJ2-1
TGCAGCGTTGAAGATTCCAGTGGCTACACCTTC	CSVEDSSGYTF	few	NA	TRBV29-1	TRBJ1-2
TGTGCCAGCAGCCGACAGGGGAGCACCGGGGAGCTGTTTTTT	CASSRQGSTGELFF	NA	TRBD1	TRBV7-3	TRBJ2-2
TGTGCCTGGACTAGCGGGTACGAGCAGTACTTC	CAWTSGYEQYF	NA	TRBD2	TRBV30	TRBJ2-7
TGTGCCAGCAGACGAAGACTAGCGGGAGAAGAGACCCAGTACTTC	CASRRRLAGEETQYF	NA	TRBD2	TRBV5-6	TRBJ2-5
TGTGCCAGCAGCCAAGATATTCCCCTCGCGGGGGGAGGAGAGACCCAGTACTTC	CASSQDIPLAGGGETQYF	NA	TRBD2	TRBV14	TRBJ2-5
TGTGCCAGCATCTACCCCGTCCCGGGACAGGGGGTTCAGCCCCAGCATTTT	CASIYPVPGQGVQPQHF	NA	TRBD1	TRBV6-7	TRBJ1-5
TGCGCCAGCACCTCTGGACTAGCGGTTTACAATGAGCAGTTCTTC	CASTSGLAVYNEQFF	NA	TRBD2	TRBV5-1	TRBJ2-1
TGCGCCAGCAGCTTGGGCAGCGGAAGCTCTGGGGCCAACGTCCTGACTTTC	CASSLGSGSSGANVLTF	once	NA	TRBV5-1	TRBJ2-6
TGTGCCAGCAGGACCGGGACAGGCTACGAGCAGTACTTC	CASRTGTGYEQYF	NA	TRBD1	TRBV6-1	TRBJ2-7
TGTGCCTGGAGTTGGGACATCTACGAGCAGTACTTC	CAWSWDIYEQYF	NA	NA	TRBV30	TRBJ2-7
TGTGCCAGCAGCCAAGGGCTGGTTAGCACAGATACGCAGTATTTT	CASSQGLVSTDTQYF	NA	NA	TRBV4-2	TRBJ2-3